This TCR beta chain emerged from a study of cytomegalovirus exposure and HLA in healthy donors. The study's findings and limits: The tendency of first-cohort TCR clusters to co-occur in the 120 validation repertoires was identified by a subsequent analysis. The study found most TCR sequences rare, yet found some public TCRs in many donors. Reports credit the classifier with highly specific, highly sensitive diagnosis of cytomegalovirus status.

The study drew the donors from its approximately 110-subject validation cohort, separate from the 666-subject first cohort. Assay: immunoSEQ multiplex PCR; the TCRdb copy retains only in-frame clones and omits some. This sample yields about 170,000 clones, of which roughly nine tenths are seen a single time; around 6% belongs to the top ten. This CDR3 spans 13 amino acids. The ends were cut back, 2 bases at V and 5 bases at J, with 10 bases in the middle. Germline V gene lookup returns CDR1 PRHDT and CDR2 FYEKMQ (reference sequence). In this sample, this clone turned up once. Its antigen is still unknown.

The chain links TRBV13 to TRBJ2-7; possible D gene TRBD1, 6 bases. This sequence originates from a woman aged 30 to 39 in good health and CMV-seronegative. Sequenced sample: PBMCs. The CDR3 coding sequence is TGTGCCAGCAGCTTATCCGAGGGGGACGAGCAGTACTTC. This sequence encodes CASSLSEGDEQYF.